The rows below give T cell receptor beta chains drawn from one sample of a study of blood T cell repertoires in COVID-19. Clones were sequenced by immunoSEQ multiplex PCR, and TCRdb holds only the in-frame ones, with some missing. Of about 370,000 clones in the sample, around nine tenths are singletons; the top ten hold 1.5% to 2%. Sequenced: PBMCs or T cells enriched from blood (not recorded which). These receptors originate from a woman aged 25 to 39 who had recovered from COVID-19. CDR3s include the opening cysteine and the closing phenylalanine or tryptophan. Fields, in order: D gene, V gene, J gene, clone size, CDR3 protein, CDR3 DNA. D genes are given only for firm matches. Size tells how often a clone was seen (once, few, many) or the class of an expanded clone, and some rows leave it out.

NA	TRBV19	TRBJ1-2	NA	CAISMNQGAGYTF	TGTGCCATCAGTATGAATCAGGGTGCTGGCTACACCTTC
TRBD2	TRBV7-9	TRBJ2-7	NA	CASSLPTSGLYEQYF	TGTGCCAGCAGCCTACCGACTAGCGGCCTCTACGAGCAGTACTTC
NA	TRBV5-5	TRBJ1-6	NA	CASSLVGGGSPLHF	TGTGCCAGCAGCTTGGTAGGGGGTGGTTCACCCCTCCACTTT
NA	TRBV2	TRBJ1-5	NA	CASRAQEPQHF	TGTGCCAGCAGGGCACAGGAGCCCCAGCATTTT
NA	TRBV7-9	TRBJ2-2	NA	CASSIRREGITGELFF	TGTGCCAGCAGCATCAGGCGCGAGGGTATCACCGGGGAGCTGTTTTTT
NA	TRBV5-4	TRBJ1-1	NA	CASSFDSRSTEAFF	TGTGCCAGCAGCTTTGACAGTAGGAGCACTGAAGCTTTCTTT
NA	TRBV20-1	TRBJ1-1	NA	CSARRDTEAFF	TGCAGTGCTAGGCGAGACACTGAAGCTTTCTTT
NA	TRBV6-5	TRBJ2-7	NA	CASRQGSYEQYF	TGTGCCAGCAGACAGGGATCCTACGAGCAGTACTTC
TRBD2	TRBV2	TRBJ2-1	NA	CASSAAGGGGEQFF	TGTGCCAGCAGTGCAGCGGGAGGAGGCGGTGAGCAGTTCTTC
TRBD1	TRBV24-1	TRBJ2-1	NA	CATSDREQGAGEQFF	TGTGCCACCAGTGATCGTGAACAGGGGGCCGGGGAGCAGTTCTTC
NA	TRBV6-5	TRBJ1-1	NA	CASTKRGEGGTEAFF	TGTGCCAGCACTAAGAGAGGTGAAGGGGGCACTGAAGCTTTCTTT
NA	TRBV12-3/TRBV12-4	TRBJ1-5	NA	CASSLGAETQHF	TGTGCCAGCAGTTTAGGCGCTGAGACCCAGCATTTT
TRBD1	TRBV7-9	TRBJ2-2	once	CASSPKRRDRGTGELFF	TGTGCCAGCAGCCCCAAACGCCGGGACAGGGGAACCGGGGAGCTGTTTTTT
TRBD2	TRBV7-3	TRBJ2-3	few	CATTSGNTDTQYF	TGTGCCACCACAAGCGGGAACACAGATACGCAGTATTTT
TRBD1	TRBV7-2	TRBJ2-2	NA	CASSEQGWAGELFF	TGTGCCAGCAGCGAACAGGGGTGGGCCGGGGAGCTGTTTTTT
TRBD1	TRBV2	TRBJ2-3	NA	CASSVGQGLDTQYF	TGTGCCAGCAGTGTGGGACAGGGGTTAGATACGCAGTATTTT
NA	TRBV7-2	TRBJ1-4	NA	CASSTRGRANEKLFF	TGTGCCAGCAGCACCAGGGGTAGAGCTAATGAAAAACTGTTTTTT
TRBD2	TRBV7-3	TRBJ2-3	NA	CASSLRTGTSGRGADTQYF	TGTGCCAGCAGCTTGAGAACCGGGACTAGCGGGAGAGGGGCAGATACGCAGTATTTT
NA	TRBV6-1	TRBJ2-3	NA	CASSESPGRDTQYF	TGTGCCAGCAGTGAATCGCCAGGCCGAGATACGCAGTATTTT
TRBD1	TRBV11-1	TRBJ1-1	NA	CASSSGQGPMNTEAFF	TGTGCCAGCAGCTCCGGACAGGGGCCGATGAACACTGAAGCTTTCTTT
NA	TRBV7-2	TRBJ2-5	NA	CASSFDRNQETQYF	TGTGCCAGCAGCTTTGACAGAAACCAAGAGACCCAGTACTTC
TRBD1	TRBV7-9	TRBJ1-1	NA	CASSSEDRGRGAFF	TGTGCCAGCAGCTCCGAAGACAGGGGAAGGGGAGCTTTCTTT
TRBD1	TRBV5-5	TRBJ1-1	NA	CASTFGDRGFTEAFF	TGTGCCAGCACTTTCGGGGACAGGGGCTTCACTGAAGCTTTCTTT
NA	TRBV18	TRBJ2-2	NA	CAGAGQSANTGELFF	TGTGCCGGGGCCGGACAGTCCGCGAACACCGGGGAGCTGTTTTTT
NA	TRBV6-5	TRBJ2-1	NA	CASRRGQGNEQFF	TGTGCCAGCAGGCGGGGGCAGGGTAATGAGCAGTTCTTC
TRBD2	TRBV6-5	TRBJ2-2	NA	CAAKRESNTGELFF	TGTGCCGCCAAGCGGGAATCGAACACCGGGGAGCTGTTTTTT
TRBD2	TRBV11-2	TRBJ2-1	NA	CASSLGGSFTYNEQFF	TGTGCCAGCAGCTTGGGCGGGAGTTTCACCTACAATGAGCAGTTCTTC
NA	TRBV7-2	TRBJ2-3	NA	CASWTEIFSTDTQYF	TGTGCCAGCTGGACAGAGATATTTAGCACAGATACGCAGTATTTT
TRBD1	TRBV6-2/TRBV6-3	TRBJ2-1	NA	CASSTGTGRSEQFF	TGTGCCAGCAGTACCGGGACAGGGAGAAGCGAGCAGTTCTTC
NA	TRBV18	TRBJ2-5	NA	CASSPKNRGETQYF	TGTGCCAGCTCACCCAAGAATCGCGGTGAGACCCAGTACTTC
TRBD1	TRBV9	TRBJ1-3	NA	CASSANRGVGNTIYF	TGTGCCAGCAGCGCGAACAGGGGAGTGGGAAACACCATATATTTT
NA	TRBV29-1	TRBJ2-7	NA	CSVELAGYEQYF	TGCAGCGTTGAATTGGCAGGCTACGAGCAGTACTTC
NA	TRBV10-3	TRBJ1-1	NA	CAISEPGGKGNTEAFF	TGTGCCATCAGTGAGCCCGGGGGTAAGGGGAACACTGAAGCTTTCTTT
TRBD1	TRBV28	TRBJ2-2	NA	CASSVDRGREPGELFF	TGTGCCAGCAGTGTGGACAGGGGCCGCGAGCCCGGGGAGCTGTTTTTT
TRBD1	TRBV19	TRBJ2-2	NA	CASSKRGGTGRTGELFF	TGTGCCAGTAGTAAAAGAGGGGGGACAGGTCGGACCGGGGAGCTGTTTTTT
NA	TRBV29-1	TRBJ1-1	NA	CSGGTARAEAFF	TGCAGCGGCGGGACCGCCCGCGCTGAAGCTTTCTTT
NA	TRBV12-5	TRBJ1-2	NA	CASGLGRPVHTF	TGTGCTAGTGGTTTGGGCAGGCCGGTGCACACCTTC